This paragraph reports one TCR beta chain. This record belongs to a study of molecular identifiers for immune sequencing clone quantification. TCRdb analysed the PCR reads with MiXCR anew, one entry per CDR3 protein. The repertoire holds around 480,000 distinct CDR3 sequences, with about 20% as singletons. Sorted inputs of 20,000 to 1,000,000 cells, with 10%, 30% or 50% RNA, yielded naive CD8 libraries. The length of the CDR3 is 16 residues. V lost 0 bases and J lost 0, with 11 bases in between. CDR1 LGHNA and CDR2 YSLEER come from the germline V gene. V and J are TRBV4-3 and TRBJ2-5; D may match TRBD1 or TRBD2 (5 bases each). This receptor was identified in a human donor in good health. Some libraries in this study had Jurkat cell RNA spiked in. Sequenced input: naive CD8+ T cells from blood, with Jurkat cell RNA spiked in. Subset of the sample: FACS-sorted CD8+CD4-CCR7+CD45RA+ naive T cells. This CDR3 is CASSQDRWGYQETQYF. Here the CDR3 DNA reads TGCGCCAGCAGCCAAGATCGTTGGGGGTACCAAGAGACCCAGTACTTC.